These 14 T cell receptor delta chains came from one sample sequenced in a study of gamma-delta T cells after stem cell transplantation. TCRdb re-analyzed the RT-PCR reads via CATT. The profile shows 15,000 to 19,000 delta-chain clones, about 9.8% of them singletons. The specimen was gamma-delta T cells. These receptors all stem from a human donor. It is not recorded whose cells these are; they may come from a transplant donor.

Concerning this clone: A read error is likely here: a far larger clone is one base away. This specimen includes other DNA sequences encoding the same CDR3. The CDR3 nucleotides read TGTGCTCTCGGGGAAAACGAATCTTTCCTACTTGGGGAGCGGTACTGGGGGATACTGAGGAACTGGCGTTCCGATAAACTCATCTTT. It specifies CALGENESFLLGERYWGILRNWRSDKLIF. The chain uses TRDV1 and TRDJ1; the match to TRDD3 covers 12 bases. Germline assignment: CDR1 TSWWSYY and CDR2 QGS. This CDR3 region has 29 residues.

This clone occurred a few times. Since a much larger clone is just one base distant, this may be a read error. Other nucleotide sequences from this sample produce the same CDR3. This chain uses TRDV1 with TRDJ1; D is unresolved. V was shortened by 11 bases and J by 3 bases, with 28 bases between the two germline ends. Per germline, CDR1 TSWWSYY and CDR2 QGS. The CDR3 loop spans 17 amino acids. CDR3 nucleotide sequence: TGTGCTAGTGGGAAACGAAGCACATGTAGGGCGGCCGATAAACTCATCTTT. It encodes CASGKRSTCRAADKLIF.

This clone showed up many times. Other DNA sequences of this sample code for an identical CDR3. The chain employs TRDV2 and TRDJ1; D assignment may be TRDD2 or TRDD3 (5 bases each). Germline CDR1 GEAIGNYY, CDR2 EKD. Trimming took off 0 bases at V and 2 bases at J, with 21 bases between the two ends. This CDR3 comprises 18 residues. The CDR3 nucleotides read TGTGCCTGTGACACCCTCCAATTCCTGGTGTATACGACCGATAAACTCATCTTT. This gives the protein CACDTLQFLVYTTDKLIF.

This clone has a handful of counts. TCRdb's protein, taken from a much larger clone, differs from this DNA's translation at residue 7, likely owing to a read error; the protein displayed comes from the DNA. Other DNA sequences in this specimen translate into the identical CDR3. V usage is TRDV2 and J usage is TRDJ1; D not resolved. The V gene's germline CDR1 is GEAIGNYY and CDR2 EKD. The CDR3 spans 17 residues. Deletions cut 4 bases from V and 2 bases from J, with 22 bases between. The CDR3 loop reads CACERLVANRGTDKLIF. For the CDR3, the DNA is TGTGCCTGTGAGAGGCTGGTGGCGAACCGGGGTACCGATAAACTCATCTTT.

The V and J genes are TRDV2 and TRDJ3, with no clear D. The V gene lost 2 bases and the J gene lost 18 bases, with 37 bases spanning the gap. This CDR3 region has 20 residues. The germline V gene has CDR1 GEAIGNYY and CDR2 EKD. The CDR3 loop is CACDKTEGPLNSCDNRPMFF. The CDR3 nucleotides are TGTGCCTGTGACAAAACGGAGGGGCCTTTAAACTCCTGTGACAACCGCCCGATGTTTTTC.

Details on this clone: This DNA's translation differs at residue 21 from TCRdb's protein, which comes from a much larger clone; a read error is likely, and the protein shown is translated from the DNA. The chain joins TRDV1 to TRDJ1; 11 nucleotides align to TRDD3. The better agreement between TRDJ2 and the DNA end casts doubt on the J call. Germline assignment: CDR1 TSWWSYY and CDR2 QGS. The CDR3 totals 22 residues. As DNA, the CDR3 is TGTGCTCTTGGGGCTCCTCCTATGTGGGGGATACGACACTTTTTGTACACCGATAAACTCTTCTTT. Protein: CALGAPPMWGIRHFLYTDKLFF.

This clone was found many times. V and J are TRDV2 and TRDJ1; D remains unclear. Between the trimmed V and J ends, which lost 1 base and 0 bases, there was a span of 17 bases. CDR3 length: 17 residues. Germline CDR1 reads GEAIGNYY; CDR2 reads EKD. In nucleotides, the CDR3 is TGTGCCTGTGACACAGGCGAGGAGCGGGCCTACACCGATAAACTCATCTTT. Translation gives CACDTGEERAYTDKLIF.

A note on this clone: This is likely an artifact of a read error, given a far larger clone one base away. The identical CDR3 is also encoded by other nucleotide sequences in the sample. The rearrangement joins TRDV3 to TRDJ1; 12 bases fit TRDD3. Germline trimming cut 1 base from V and 1 base from J; bases unmatched to any gene: 28. Germline V gives CDR1 TVYSNPD, CDR2 GDNSRS (reference sequence). The CDR3 runs 23 residues. CDR3 loop: CAFKRSLQRYPYWGIHGTDKLIF. CDR3 in DNA: TGTGCCTTTAAACGCTCCCTCCAACGCTACCCGTACTGGGGGATACATGGCACCGATAAACTCATCTTT.

Comments on this clone: A far bigger clonotype differs at one base, so this is likely a read error. Additional DNA sequences in this sample encode the identical CDR3. The rearrangement uses TRDV2 and TRDJ1; no clear D. Germline V CDR1 and CDR2: GEAIGNYY, EKD. This CDR3 spans 15 amino acids. CDR3 in amino acids: CACDTVGAYTDKLIF. The DNA of the CDR3 is TGTGCCTGTGACACCGTGGGTGCGTACACCGATAAACTTATCTTT.

Concerning this clone itself: This DNA translates differently at residue 10 from the TCRdb protein, which is that of a much larger clone; a read error is likely, and the protein shown is the DNA's own translation. The rearrangement links TRAV29/DV5 to TRDJ1; TRDD3 matches 8 bases. The CDR3 contains 19 residues. After removal of 1 base from V and 0 bases from J, the junction contained 17 bases not matched to a gene. CDR1 is NSMFDY and CDR2 is ISSIKDK in the germline V gene. The CDR3 DNA is TGTGCAGCAAGCCCGATCGTACTGGGGGTTGGGAGGTACACCGATAAACTCATCTTT. This translates into CAASPIVLGVGRYTDKLIF.

In this sample, this clone turned up many times. The chain is built from TRDV2 and TRDJ1; 13 bases line up with TRDD3. V dropped 0 bases and J dropped 3; count of bases not matched to a gene: 9. Germline-derived CDR1 and CDR2 are GEAIGNYY and EKD. CDR3 length: 18 amino acids. This CDR3 is CACDTVGLGDTKADKLIF. The CDR3 DNA sequence: TGTGCCTGTGACACCGTAGGACTGGGGGATACGAAGGCCGATAAACTCATCTTT.

This clone was recorded at least ten times. This likely came from a read error, as a far larger clone is one base away. Different DNA sequences within this sample yield the same CDR3. The chain joins TRDV2 to TRDJ1, with TRDD3 matching 8 bases. The CDR3 extends over 18 amino acids. V trimming: 3 bases; J trimming: 7 bases; junction bases outside the gene matches: 21. Germline lookup yields CDR1 GEAIGNYY and CDR2 EKD. CDR3 sequence: CACDSASLTGGIVPKLIF. The CDR3 DNA is TGTGCCTGTGACTCGGCCTCCTTGACTGGGGGGATAGTCCCTAAACTCATCTTT.

This clone has a handful of counts. One end of the junction varies from germline; a read error may be responsible. The chain couples TRDV2 to TRDJ3; D is perhaps TRDD2 (6 bases). The CDR3 spans 18 residues. Germline V lookup: CDR1 GEAIGNYY, CDR2 EKD. Written as DNA, the CDR3 is TGTGCCTGTGACACCGCCACGCACACTTCCTTGGACACCCGACAGATGTTTTTC. The encoded protein is CACDTATHTSLDTRQMFF.

At least ten counts were recorded for this clone. Other DNA sequences of this sample code for an identical CDR3. The gene calls are TRDV2 and TRDJ1, with 10 bases lining up with TRDD3. The CDR3 loop spans 20 amino acids. Germline CDR1 and CDR2: GEAIGNYY and EKD. V lost 3 bases and J lost 0; bases outside the gene matches: 18. CDR3 DNA: TGTGCCTGTGACCCGTTAAGGGGGGATACGCCTTTCGATGACACCGATAAACTCATCTTT. Amino acids: CACDPLRGDTPFDDTDKLIF.